This TCR beta chain was sequenced during a study of cytomegalovirus exposure and HLA in healthy donors. About the research overall: Earlier work reported approximately 110 million unique TCR beta sequences from 150 million to 200 million T cells. Study-wide results and caveats: Among the most significant clusters, several appeared linked to common viral pathogens in a later analysis. Excluded: some indistinguishable V segments such as TRBV6-2 and TRBV6-3. According to reports, the classifier identified cytomegalovirus status with high specificity and sensitivity.

This clone was observed a handful of times. The antigen is unknown. This PCR relied on a set of 60 Vbeta primers and 13 Jbeta primers. Method: immunoSEQ multiplex PCR; TCRdb's copy keeps in-frame clones and lacks some. The data contain approximately 150,000 clones, about four fifths of them singletons. Germline-derived CDR1 and CDR2 are SGHRS and YFSETQ. CDR3 length: 13 amino acids. With V trimmed by 1 base and J by 7 bases, 4 bases remained unmatched. The TCR was taken from a woman aged 50 to 60 in good health and CMV-seronegative. The sequencing input was PBMCs. This chain uses TRBV5-1 with TRBJ1-2; TRBD1 agrees at 7 bases. As DNA, the CDR3 is TGCGCCAGCAGCTTGACAGGGGAACTTGGCTACACCTTC. Amino acid sequence: CASSLTGELGYTF.